This T cell receptor (beta chain) was sequenced in a study of blood T cell repertoires in COVID-19. For the study at large: The origin of the acute and convalescent COVID-19 samples was the United States, Italy and Spain. PBMCs, B-cell-depleted T cells, or T cells provided the cDNA or gDNA that made up the material.

Judged by abundance, this clone is medium-sized. Per the original data handling: From reference gene primer amplification, estimates of nucleated cell counts were derived. This table comes from immunoSEQ multiplex PCR, and its TCRdb copy is limited to in-frame clones, with some not included. V and J calls and clone size are copied from that table; D and trimming were computed from the DNA. The sample contains about 150,000 clones, roughly 84% of which appear only once. The V gene's germline CDR1 is MRHNA and CDR2 SNTAGT. The CDR3 is 15 amino acids. V lost 0 bases and J 0 bases, leaving 7 bases between the germline ends.

V usage is TRBV6-4 and J usage is TRBJ2-3; D is ambiguous. The sequenced sample was peripheral blood. The receptor was isolated from a human donor in a cohort sampled during active COVID-19. CDR3 residues: CASSDSPSSTDTQYF. The CDR3 coding sequence is TGTGCCAGCAGTGACTCGCCTAGTAGCACAGATACGCAGTATTTT.